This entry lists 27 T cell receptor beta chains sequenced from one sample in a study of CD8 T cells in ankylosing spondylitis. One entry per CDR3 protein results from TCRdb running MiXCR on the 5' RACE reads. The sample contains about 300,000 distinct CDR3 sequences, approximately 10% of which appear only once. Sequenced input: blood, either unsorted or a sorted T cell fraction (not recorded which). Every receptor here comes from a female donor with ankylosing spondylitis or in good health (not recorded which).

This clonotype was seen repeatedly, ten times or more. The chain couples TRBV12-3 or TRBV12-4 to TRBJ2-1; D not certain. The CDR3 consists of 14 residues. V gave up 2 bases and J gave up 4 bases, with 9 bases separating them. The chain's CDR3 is CASSLMRQYNEQFF. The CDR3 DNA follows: TGTGCCAGCAGTTTAATGCGGCAGTACAATGAGCAGTTCTTC.

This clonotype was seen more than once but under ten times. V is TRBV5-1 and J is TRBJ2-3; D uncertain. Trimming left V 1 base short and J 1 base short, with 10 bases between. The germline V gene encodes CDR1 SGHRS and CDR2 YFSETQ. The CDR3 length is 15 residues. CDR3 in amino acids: CASSLRALGTDTQYF. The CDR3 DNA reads TGCGCCAGCAGCTTGAGGGCACTGGGCACAGATACGCAGTATTTT.

CDR3 sequence (DNA): TGTGCCAGCAGAGGGACAGGGGGAATGATGAACACTGAAGCTTTCTTT. Translated: CASRGTGGMMNTEAFF. The chain carries TRBV6-1 and TRBJ1-1; 11 bases are shared with TRBD1. CDR1 and CDR2 (germline): MNHNS, SASEGT. V lost 6 bases, J lost 0 bases, and 6 bases stayed unmatched. This CDR3 spans 16 amino acids.

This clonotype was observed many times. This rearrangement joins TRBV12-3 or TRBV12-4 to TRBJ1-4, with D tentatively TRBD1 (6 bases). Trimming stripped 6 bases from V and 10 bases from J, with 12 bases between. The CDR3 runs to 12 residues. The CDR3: CASSSTGLKLFF. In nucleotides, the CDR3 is TGTGCCAGCAGCTCGACAGGCTTAAAACTGTTTTTT.

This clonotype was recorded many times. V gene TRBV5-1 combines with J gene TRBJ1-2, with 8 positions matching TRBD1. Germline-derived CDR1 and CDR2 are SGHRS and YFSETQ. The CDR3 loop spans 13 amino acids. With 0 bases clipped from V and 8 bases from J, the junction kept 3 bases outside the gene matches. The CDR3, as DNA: TGCGCCAGCAGCTTGGACAGGGGGAGCGGCTACACCTTC. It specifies CASSLDRGSGYTF.

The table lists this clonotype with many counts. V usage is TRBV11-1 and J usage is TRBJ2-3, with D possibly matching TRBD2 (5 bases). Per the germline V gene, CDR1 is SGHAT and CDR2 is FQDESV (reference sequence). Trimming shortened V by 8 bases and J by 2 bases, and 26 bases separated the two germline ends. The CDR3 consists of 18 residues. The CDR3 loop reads CASDRFGGGALTTDTQYF. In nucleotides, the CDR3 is TGTGCCAGCGATAGATTCGGCGGAGGCGCCCTTACCACAGATACGCAGTATTTT.

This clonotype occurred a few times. The CDR3 here is CASRLAGGSRELFF. CDR3 sequence (DNA): TGTGCCAGCAGACTAGCGGGGGGCTCCCGGGAGCTGTTTTTT. V and J are TRBV6-1 and TRBJ2-2; 12 positions agree with TRBD2. V shed 6 bases and J 9 bases; nucleotides not matched to a gene: 5. The CDR3 length is 14 residues. CDR1 is MNHNS, CDR2 SASEGT, per germline.

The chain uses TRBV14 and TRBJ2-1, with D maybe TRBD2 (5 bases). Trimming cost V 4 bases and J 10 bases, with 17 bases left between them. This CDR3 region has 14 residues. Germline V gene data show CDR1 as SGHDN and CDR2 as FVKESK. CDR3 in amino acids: CASSPMEEFREQFF. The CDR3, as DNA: TGTGCCAGCAGCCCCATGGAGGAATTTCGGGAGCAGTTCTTC.

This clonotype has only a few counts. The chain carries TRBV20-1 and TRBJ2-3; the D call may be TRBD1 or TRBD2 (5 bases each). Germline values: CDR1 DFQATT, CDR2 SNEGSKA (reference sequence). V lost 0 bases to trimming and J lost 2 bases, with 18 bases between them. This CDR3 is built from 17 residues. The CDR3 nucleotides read TGCAGTGCTAGAGATGGCCTAGGGGAGAAATTCACAGATACGCAGTATTTT. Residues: CSARDGLGEKFTDTQYF.

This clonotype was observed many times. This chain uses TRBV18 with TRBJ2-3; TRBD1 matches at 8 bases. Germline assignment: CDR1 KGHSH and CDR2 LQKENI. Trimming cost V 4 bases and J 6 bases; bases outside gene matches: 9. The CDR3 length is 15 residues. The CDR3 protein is CASSQGQANVDTQYF. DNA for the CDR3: TGTGCCAGCTCACAGGGACAGGCTAACGTGGATACGCAGTATTTT.

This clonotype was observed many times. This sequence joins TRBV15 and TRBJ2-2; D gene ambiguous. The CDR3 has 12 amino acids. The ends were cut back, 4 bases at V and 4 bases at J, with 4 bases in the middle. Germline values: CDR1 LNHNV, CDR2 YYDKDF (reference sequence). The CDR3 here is CATSKSTGELFF. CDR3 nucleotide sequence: TGTGCCACCAGCAAGTCCACCGGGGAGCTGTTTTTT.

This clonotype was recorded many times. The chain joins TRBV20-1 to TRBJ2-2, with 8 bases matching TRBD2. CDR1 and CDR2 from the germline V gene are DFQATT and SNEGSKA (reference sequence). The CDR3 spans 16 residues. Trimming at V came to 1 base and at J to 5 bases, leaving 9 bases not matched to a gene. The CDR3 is CSARAPQREKTGELFF. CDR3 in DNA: TGCAGTGCTAGAGCCCCACAGCGGGAGAAGACCGGGGAGCTGTTTTTT.

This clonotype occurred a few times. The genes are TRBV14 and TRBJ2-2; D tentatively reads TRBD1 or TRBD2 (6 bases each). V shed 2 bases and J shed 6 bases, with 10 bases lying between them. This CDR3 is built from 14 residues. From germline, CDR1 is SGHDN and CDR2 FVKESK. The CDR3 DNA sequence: TGTGCCAGCAGCCAATTTCGGGGGCCCGGGGAGCTGTTTTTT. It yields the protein CASSQFRGPGELFF.

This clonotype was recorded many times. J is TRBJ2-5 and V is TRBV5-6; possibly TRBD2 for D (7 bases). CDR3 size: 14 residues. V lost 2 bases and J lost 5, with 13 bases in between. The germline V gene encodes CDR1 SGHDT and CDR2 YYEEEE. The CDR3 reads CASSLTGRDETQYF. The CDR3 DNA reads TGTGCCAGCAGCTTAACAGGGAGGGACGAGACCCAGTACTTC.

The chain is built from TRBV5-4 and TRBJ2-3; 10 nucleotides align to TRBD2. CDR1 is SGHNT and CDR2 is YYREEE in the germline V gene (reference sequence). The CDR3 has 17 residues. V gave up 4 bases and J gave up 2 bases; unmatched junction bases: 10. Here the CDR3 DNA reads TGTGCCAGCAGCGCCGGGGGTAGCGGGGGGACCACAGATACGCAGTATTTT. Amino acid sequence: CASSAGGSGGTTDTQYF.

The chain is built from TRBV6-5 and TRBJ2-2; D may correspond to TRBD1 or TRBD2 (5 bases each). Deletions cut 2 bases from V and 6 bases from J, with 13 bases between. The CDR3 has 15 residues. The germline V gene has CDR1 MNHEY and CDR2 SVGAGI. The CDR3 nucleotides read TGTGCCAGCAGTTACCAGGTCCGGGACCCCGGGGAGCTGTTTTTT. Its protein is CASSYQVRDPGELFF.

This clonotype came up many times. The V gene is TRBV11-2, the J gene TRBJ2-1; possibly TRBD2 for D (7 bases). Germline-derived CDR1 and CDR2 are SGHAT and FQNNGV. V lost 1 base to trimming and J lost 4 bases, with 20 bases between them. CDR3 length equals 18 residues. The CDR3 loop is CASSLGVGAGVRYNEQFF. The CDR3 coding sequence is TGTGCCAGCAGCTTAGGTGTGGGGGCGGGAGTGCGGTACAATGAGCAGTTCTTC.

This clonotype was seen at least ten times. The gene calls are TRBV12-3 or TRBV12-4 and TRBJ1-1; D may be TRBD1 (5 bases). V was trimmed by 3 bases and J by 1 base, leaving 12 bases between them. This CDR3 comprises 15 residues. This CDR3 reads CASSFSGAGNTEAFF. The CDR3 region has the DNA TGTGCCAGCAGTTTCAGCGGGGCCGGGAACACTGAAGCTTTCTTT.

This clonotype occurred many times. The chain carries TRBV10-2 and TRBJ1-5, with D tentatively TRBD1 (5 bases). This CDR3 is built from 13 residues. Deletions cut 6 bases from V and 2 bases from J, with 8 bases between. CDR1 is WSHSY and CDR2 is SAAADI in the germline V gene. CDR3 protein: CASRETGNQPQHF. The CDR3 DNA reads TGCGCCAGCAGGGAGACAGGCAATCAGCCCCAGCATTTT.

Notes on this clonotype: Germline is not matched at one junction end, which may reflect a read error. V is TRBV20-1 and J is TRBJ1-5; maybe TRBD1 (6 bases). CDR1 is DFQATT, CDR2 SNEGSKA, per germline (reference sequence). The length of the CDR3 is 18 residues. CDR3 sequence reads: CCARDYGRGRDSNQPQHF. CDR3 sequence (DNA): TGCTGTGCTAGAGACTACGGGCGGGGGCGGGATAGCAATCAGCCCCAGCATTTT.

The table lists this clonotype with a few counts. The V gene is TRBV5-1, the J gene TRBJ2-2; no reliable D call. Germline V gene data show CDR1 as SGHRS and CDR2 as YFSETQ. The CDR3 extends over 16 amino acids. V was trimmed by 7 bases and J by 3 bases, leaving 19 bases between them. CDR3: CASSPRATPDTGELFF. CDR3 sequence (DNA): TGCGCCAGCTCCCCCCGGGCTACCCCTGACACCGGGGAGCTGTTTTTT.

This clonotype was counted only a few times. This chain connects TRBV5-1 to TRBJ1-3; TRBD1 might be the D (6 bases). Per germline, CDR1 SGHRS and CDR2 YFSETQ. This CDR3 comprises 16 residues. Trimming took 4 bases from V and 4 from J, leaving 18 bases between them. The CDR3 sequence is CASSQGPQGSGNTIYF. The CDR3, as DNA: TGCGCCAGCAGCCAGGGGCCGCAAGGATCCGGAAACACCATATATTTT.

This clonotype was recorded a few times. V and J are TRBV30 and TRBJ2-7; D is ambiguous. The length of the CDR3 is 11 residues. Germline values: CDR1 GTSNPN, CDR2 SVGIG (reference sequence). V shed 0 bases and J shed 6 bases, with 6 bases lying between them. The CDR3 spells CAWSVETEQYF. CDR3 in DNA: TGTGCCTGGAGTGTGGAGACCGAGCAGTACTTC.

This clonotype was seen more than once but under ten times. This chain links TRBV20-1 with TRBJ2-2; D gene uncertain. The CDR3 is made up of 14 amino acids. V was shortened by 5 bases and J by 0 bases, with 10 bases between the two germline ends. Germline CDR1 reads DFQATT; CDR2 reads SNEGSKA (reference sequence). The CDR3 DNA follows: TGCAGTGCTGGCTTTGGATCGAACACCGGGGAGCTGTTTTTT. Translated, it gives CSAGFGSNTGELFF.

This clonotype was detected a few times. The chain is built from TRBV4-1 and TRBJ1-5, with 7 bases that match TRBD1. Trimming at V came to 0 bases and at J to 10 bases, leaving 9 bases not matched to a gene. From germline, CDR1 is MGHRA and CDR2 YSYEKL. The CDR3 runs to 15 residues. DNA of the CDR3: TGCGCCAGCAGCCAAGAGGACAGGCGAGATCGACCCCAGCATTTT. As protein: CASSQEDRRDRPQHF.

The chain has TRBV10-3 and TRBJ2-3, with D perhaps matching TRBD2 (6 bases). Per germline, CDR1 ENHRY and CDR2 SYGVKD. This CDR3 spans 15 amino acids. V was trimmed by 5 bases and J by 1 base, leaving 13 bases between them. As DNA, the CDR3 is TGTGCCATCAGTCGGAGGGGCCGCGGCACAGATACGCAGTATTTT. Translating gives CAISRRGRGTDTQYF.

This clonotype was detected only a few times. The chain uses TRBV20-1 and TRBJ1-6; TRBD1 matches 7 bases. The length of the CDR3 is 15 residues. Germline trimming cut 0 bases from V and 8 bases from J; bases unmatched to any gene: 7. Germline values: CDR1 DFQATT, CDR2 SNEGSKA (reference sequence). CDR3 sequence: CSARDPGRGDSPLHF. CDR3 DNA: TGCAGTGCTAGAGATCCCGGCAGGGGGGATTCACCCCTCCACTTT.